This T cell receptor (beta chain) was observed in a study of T cell changes during pregnancy in multiple sclerosis. The method was immunoSEQ multiplex PCR; TCRdb's version includes in-frame clones alone and lacks a portion of them. This table has some 48,000 clones, about nine tenths appearing once. Germline V gene lookup returns CDR1 SGHAT and CDR2 FQNNGV. The V end was cut by 5 bases, the J end by 16 bases, with 15 bases between. The length of the CDR3 is 12 residues. Sequenced here: CD4+ T cells from peripheral blood mononuclear cells, sampled after pregnancy. The chain carries TRBV11-2 and TRBJ1-6; D may be TRBD1 (5 bases). This receptor was taken from a female donor in good health, enrolled as a control in a pregnancy study. Here the CDR3 DNA reads TGTGCCAGCAGCATCCCCGGGGGGGGTCTCCACTTT. It specifies CASSIPGGGLHF.